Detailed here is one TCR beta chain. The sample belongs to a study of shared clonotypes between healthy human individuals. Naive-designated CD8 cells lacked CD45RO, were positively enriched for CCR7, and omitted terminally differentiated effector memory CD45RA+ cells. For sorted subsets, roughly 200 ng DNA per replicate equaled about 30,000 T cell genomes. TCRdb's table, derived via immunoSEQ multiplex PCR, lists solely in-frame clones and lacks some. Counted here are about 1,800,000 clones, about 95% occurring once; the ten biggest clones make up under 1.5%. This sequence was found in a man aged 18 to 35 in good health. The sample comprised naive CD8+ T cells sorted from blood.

The CDR3 bases are TGTGCCAGTACCAAGGGGGAGGGACATCCCTATGGCTACACCTTC. Protein product: CASTKGEGHPYGYTF. The chain combines TRBV19 with TRBJ1-2; weak D call: TRBD1 (6 bases). Germline CDR1 LNHDA, CDR2 SQIVND (reference sequence). The V end lost 7 bases, the J end lost 4 bases, and 19 bases lay between the germline ends. The CDR3 has 15 amino acids.